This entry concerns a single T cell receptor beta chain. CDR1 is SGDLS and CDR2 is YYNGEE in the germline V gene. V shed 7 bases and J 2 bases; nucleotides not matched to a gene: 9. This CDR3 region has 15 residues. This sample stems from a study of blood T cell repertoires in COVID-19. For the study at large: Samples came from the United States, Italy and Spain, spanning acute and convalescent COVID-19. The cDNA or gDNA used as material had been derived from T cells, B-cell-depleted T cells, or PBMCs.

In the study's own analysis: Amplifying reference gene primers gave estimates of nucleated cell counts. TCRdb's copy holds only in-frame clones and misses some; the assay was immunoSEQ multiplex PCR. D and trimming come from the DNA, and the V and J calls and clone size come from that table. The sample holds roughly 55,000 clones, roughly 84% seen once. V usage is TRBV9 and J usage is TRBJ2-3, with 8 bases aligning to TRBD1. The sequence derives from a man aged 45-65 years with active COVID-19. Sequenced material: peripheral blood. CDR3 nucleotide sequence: TGTGCCAGCGGCCTCCAGGGGGCCCACACAGATACGCAGTATTTT. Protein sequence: CASGLQGAHTDTQYF.